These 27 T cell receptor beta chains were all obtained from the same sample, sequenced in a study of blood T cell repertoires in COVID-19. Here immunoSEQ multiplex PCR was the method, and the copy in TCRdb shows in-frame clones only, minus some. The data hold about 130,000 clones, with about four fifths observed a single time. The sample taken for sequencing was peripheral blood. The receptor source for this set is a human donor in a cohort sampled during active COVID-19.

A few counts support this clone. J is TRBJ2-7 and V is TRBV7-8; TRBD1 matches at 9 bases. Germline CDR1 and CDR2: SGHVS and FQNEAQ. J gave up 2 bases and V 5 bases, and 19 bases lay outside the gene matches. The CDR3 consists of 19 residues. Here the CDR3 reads CASSRTESDRDRAPYEQYF. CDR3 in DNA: TGTGCCAGCAGCCGCACAGAGAGTGACCGGGACAGGGCACCCTACGAGCAGTACTTC.

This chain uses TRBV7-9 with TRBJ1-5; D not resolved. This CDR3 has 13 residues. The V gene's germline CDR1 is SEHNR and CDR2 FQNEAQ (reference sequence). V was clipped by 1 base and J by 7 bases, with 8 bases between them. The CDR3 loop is CASSLGVTQPQHF. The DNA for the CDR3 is TGTGCCAGCAGCTTAGGAGTCACCCAGCCCCAGCATTTT.

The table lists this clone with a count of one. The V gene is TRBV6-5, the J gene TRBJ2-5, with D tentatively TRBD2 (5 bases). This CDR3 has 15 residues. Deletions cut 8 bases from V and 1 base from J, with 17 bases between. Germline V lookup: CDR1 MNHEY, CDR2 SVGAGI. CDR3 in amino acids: CASVYRAGTQETQYF. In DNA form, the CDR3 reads TGTGCCAGCGTTTATAGGGCGGGCACCCAAGAGACCCAGTACTTC.

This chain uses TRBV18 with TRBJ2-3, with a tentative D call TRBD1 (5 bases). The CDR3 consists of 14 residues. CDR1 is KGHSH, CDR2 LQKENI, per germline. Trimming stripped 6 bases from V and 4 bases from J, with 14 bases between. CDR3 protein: CASSPARGSDTQYF. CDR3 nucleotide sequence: TGTGCCAGCTCCCCTGCTAGGGGCTCAGATACGCAGTATTTT.

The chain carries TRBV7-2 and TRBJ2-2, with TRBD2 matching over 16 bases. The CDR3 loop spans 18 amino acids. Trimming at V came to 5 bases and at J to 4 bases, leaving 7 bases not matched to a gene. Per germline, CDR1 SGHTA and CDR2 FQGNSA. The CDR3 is CASSPKGLAGGGTGELFF. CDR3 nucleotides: TGTGCCAGCAGCCCGAAGGGACTAGCGGGGGGGGGCACCGGGGAGCTGTTTTTT. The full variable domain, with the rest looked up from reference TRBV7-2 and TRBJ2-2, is GAGVSQSPSNKVTEKGKDVELRCDPISGHTALYWYRQSLGQGLEFLIYFQGNSAPDKSGLPSDRFSAERTGGSVSTLTIQRTQQEDSAVYLCASSPKGLAGGGTGELFFGEGSRLTVL.

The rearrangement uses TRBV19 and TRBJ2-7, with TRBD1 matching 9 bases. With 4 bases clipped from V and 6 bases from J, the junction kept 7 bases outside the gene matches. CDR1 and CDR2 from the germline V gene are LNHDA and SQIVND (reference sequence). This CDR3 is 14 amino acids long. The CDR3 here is CASSTLDRGGEQYF. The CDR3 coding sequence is TGTGCCAGTAGTACGTTGGACAGGGGAGGCGAGCAGTACTTC.

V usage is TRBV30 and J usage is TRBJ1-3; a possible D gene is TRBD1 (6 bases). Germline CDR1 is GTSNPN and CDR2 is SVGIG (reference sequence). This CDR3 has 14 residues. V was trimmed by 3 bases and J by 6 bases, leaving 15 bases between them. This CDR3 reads CAWSGGAELNTIYF. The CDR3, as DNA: TGTGCCTGGAGCGGGGGGGCAGAATTAAACACCATATATTTT. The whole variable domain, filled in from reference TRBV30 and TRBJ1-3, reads SQTIHQWPATLVQPVGSPLSLECTVEGTSNPNLYWYRQAAGRGLQLLFYSVGIGQISSEVPQNLSASRPQDRQFILSSKKLLLSDSGFYLCAWSGGAELNTIYFGEGSWLTVV.

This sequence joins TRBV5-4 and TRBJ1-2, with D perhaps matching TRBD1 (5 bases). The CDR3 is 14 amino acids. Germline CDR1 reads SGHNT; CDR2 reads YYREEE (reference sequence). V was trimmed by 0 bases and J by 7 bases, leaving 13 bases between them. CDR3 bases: TGTGCCAGCAGCTTGGAAAACAGGCTGGGTGGCTACACCTTC. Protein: CASSLENRLGGYTF.

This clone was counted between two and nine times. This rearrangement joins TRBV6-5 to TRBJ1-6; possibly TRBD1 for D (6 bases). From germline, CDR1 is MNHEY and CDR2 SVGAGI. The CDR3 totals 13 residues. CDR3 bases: TGTGCTTCACACAGGACAGACGATTCACCCCTCCACTTT. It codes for CASHRTDDSPLHF.

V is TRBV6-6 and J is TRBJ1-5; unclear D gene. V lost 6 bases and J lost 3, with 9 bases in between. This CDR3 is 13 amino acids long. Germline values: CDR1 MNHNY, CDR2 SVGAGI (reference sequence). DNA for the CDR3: TGTGCCAGCAGGCCCGACATCAATCAGCCCCAGCATTTT. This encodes CASRPDINQPQHF.

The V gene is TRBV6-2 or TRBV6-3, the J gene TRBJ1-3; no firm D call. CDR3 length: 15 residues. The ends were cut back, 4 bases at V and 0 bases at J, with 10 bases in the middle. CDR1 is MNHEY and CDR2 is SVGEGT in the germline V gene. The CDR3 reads CASSFDTFSGNTIYF. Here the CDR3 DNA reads TGTGCCAGCAGTTTCGACACCTTCTCTGGAAACACCATATATTTT.

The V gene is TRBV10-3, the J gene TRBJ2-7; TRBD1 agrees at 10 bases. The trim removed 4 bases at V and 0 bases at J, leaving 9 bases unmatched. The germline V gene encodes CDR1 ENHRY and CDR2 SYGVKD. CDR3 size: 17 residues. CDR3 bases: TGTGCCATCAGTGGCTCGACAGGGGGCCCAAGCTCCTACGAGCAGTACTTC. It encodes CAISGSTGGPSSYEQYF.

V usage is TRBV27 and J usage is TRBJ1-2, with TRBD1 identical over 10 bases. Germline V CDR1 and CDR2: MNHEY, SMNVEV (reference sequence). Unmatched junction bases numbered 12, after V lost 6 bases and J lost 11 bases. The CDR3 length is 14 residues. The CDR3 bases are TGTGCCAGCAGCAAGGGACAGGGGAGCTTCGCGTACACCTTC. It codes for CASSKGQGSFAYTF.

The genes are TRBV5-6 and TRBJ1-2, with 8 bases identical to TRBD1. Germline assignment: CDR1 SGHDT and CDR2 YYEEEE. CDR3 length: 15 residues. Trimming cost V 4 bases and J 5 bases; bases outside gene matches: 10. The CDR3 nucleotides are TGTGCCAGCAGCACACGGTGGGACAGGCCATATGGCTACACCTTC. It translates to CASSTRWDRPYGYTF.

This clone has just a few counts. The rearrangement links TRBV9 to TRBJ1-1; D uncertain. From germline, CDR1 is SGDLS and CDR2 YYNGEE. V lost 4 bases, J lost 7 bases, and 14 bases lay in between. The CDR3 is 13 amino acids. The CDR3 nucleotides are TGTGCCAGCAGCCTCCGACCTCAGGATGAAGCTTTCTTT. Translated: CASSLRPQDEAFF.

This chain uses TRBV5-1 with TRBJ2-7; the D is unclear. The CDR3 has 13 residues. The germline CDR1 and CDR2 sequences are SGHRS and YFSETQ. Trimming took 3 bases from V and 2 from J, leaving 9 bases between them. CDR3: CASSSGSTYEQYF. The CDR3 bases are TGCGCCAGCAGCTCCGGGTCGACCTACGAGCAGTACTTC.

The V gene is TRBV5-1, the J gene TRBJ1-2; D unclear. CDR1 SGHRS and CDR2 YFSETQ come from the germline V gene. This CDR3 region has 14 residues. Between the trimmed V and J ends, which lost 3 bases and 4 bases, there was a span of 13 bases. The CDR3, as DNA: TGCGCCAGCAGCTCCTCCGGGGTGGGCTATGGCTACACCTTC. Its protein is CASSSSGVGYGYTF.

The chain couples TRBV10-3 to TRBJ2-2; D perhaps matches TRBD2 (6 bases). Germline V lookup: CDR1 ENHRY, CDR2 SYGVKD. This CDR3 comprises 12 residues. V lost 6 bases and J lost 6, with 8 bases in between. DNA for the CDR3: TGTGCCATCAGAACTAGCCCCGGGGAGCTGTTTTTT. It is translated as CAIRTSPGELFF.

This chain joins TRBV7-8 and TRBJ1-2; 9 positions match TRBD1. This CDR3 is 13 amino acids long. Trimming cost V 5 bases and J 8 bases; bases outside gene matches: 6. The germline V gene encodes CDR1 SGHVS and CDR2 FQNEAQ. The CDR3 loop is CASSQGTGRGYTF. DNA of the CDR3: TGTGCCAGCAGCCAAGGGACAGGGAGGGGCTACACCTTC.

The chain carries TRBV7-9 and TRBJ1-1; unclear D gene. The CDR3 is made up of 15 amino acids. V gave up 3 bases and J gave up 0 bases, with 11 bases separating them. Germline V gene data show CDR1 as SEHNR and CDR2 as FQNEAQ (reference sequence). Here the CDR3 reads CASSFSNTLNTEAFF. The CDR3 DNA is TGTGCCAGCAGCTTCTCAAACACACTGAACACTGAAGCTTTCTTT.

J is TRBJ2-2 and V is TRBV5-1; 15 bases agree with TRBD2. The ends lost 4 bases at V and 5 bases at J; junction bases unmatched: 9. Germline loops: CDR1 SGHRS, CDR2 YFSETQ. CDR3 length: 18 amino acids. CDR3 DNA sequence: TGCGCCAGCAGCCCCAGGACTAGCGGGGGGGCTGGGACCGGGGAGCTGTTTTTT. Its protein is CASSPRTSGGAGTGELFF.

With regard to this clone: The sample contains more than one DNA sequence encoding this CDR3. The CDR3 coding sequence is TGTGCCAGCAGTTTAGACAGTAACTATGGCTACACCTTC. It yields the protein CASSLDSNYGYTF. V usage is TRBV6-5 and J usage is TRBJ1-2; possibly TRBD1 for D (5 bases). From germline, CDR1 is MNHEY and CDR2 SVGAGI. This CDR3 comprises 13 residues. The V gene lost 4 bases and the J gene lost 1 base, with 7 bases spanning the gap.

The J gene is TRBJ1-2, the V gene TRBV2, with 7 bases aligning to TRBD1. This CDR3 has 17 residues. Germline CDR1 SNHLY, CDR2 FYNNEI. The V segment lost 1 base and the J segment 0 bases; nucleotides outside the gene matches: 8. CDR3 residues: CASSEGQDRIANYGYTF. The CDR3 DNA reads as TGTGCCAGCAGTGAAGGTCAGGACAGGATAGCTAACTATGGCTACACCTTC.

The CDR3 DNA reads as TGTGCCAGCAGCGGGGGGGCCAATGAGCAGTTCTTC. This encodes CASSGGANEQFF. The chain uses TRBV12-3 or TRBV12-4 and TRBJ2-1, with 8 bases identical to TRBD2. The CDR3 covers 12 residues. V was clipped by 6 bases and J by 6 bases; unmatched bases: 1.

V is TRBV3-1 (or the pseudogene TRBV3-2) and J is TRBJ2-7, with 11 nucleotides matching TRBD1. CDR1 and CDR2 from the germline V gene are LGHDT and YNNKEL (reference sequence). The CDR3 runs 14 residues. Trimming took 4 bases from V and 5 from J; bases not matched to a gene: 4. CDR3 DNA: TGTGCCAGCAGCCGGACAGGGGGCGGGAACGAGCAGTACTTC. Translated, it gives CASSRTGGGNEQYF.

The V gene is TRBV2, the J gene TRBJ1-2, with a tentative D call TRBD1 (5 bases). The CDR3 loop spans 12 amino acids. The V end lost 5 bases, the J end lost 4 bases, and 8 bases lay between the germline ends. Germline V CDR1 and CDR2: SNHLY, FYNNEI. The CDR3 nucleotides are TGTGCCAGCAGTCCAGGGATCTATGGCTACACCTTC. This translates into CASSPGIYGYTF.

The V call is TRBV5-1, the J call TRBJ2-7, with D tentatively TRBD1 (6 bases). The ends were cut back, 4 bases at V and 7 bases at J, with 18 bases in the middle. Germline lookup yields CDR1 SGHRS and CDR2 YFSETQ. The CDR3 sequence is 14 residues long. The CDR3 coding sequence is TGCGCCAGCAGCCTCTTCTCTCAGGGGATAGAGCAGTACTTC. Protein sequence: CASSLFSQGIEQYF.